The present T cell receptor (beta chain) was sequenced within a study of T cell changes during pregnancy in multiple sclerosis. Some clones are missing from TCRdb's copy, which holds only in-frame ones; the method was immunoSEQ multiplex PCR. The sample has about 84,000 clones, 85% to 95% seen once; the top ten hold about 1%. Sequencing was performed on peripheral blood, taken in the second trimester of pregnancy. The receptor's source is a female donor in good health, enrolled as a control in a pregnancy study.

CDR3 region: CASSLTASGGIYEQYF. The CDR3 bases are TGTGCCAGCAGTTTAACCGCTAGCGGGGGAATTTACGAGCAGTACTTC. The chain couples TRBV27 to TRBJ2-7, with TRBD2 matching over 10 bases. Unmatched junction bases numbered 8, after V lost 2 bases and J lost 4 bases. This CDR3 is built from 16 residues. CDR1 is MNHEY, CDR2 SMNVEV, per germline (reference sequence).